A single sample gave rise to the 27 T cell receptor beta chains below, sequenced in a study of T cell responses to AZD1222 COVID-19 vaccine. Generated by immunoSEQ multiplex PCR, the TCRdb table keeps only in-frame clones and is missing some. The sample shows roughly 70,000 clones, about four fifths of them seen only once. The input for sequencing was peripheral blood, taken on day 0 of MenACWY control vaccination. All receptors derive from an adult in good health.

The rearrangement joins TRBV4-2 to TRBJ1-2; 8 nucleotides line up with TRBD1. The CDR3 is 15 amino acids. Germline CDR1 LGHNA, CDR2 YNFKEQ. V was clipped by 5 bases and J by 8 bases; unmatched bases: 13. The CDR3 region has the DNA TGTGCCAGCAGCGAACCGACAGGGGCCCCAGGGGGCTACACCTTC. This codes for CASSEPTGAPGGYTF.

Only one count was recorded for this clone. The V call is TRBV5-1, the J call TRBJ2-2; D remains unclear. V lost 3 bases and J lost 0, with 15 bases in between. Looked up from germline, CDR1 is SGHRS and CDR2 is YFSETQ. The CDR3 length is 17 residues. CDR3 nucleotide sequence: TGCGCCAGCAGCTCAGGCCTTAGAGGCGCGAACACCGGGGAGCTGTTTTTT. Protein: CASSSGLRGANTGELFF. The full variable domain, rest sourced from reference TRBV5-1 and TRBJ2-2, is KAGVTQTPRYLIKTRGQQVTLSCSPISGHRSVSWYQQTPGQGLQFLFEYFSETQRNKGNFPGRFSGRQFSNSRSEMNVSTLELGDSALYLCASSSGLRGANTGELFFGEGSRLTVL.

V gene TRBV6-5 combines with J gene TRBJ2-2, with 8 bases fitting TRBD1. V lost 6 bases, J lost 6 bases, and 9 bases stayed unmatched. The CDR3 covers 15 residues. CDR1 and CDR2 from the germline V gene are MNHEY and SVGAGI. CDR3 amino acids: CASSLRTGLPGELFF. CDR3 coding DNA: TGTGCCAGCAGCCTACGGACAGGGTTGCCCGGGGAGCTGTTTTTT.

V and J are TRBV19 and TRBJ1-2; TRBD1 might be the D (6 bases). V was pared by 3 bases and J by 4 bases, with 15 bases between. From germline, CDR1 is LNHDA and CDR2 SQIVND (reference sequence). The length of the CDR3 is 15 residues. The CDR3 sequence is CASSIAAGDSYGYTF. The CDR3 region has the DNA TGTGCCAGTAGTATTGCGGCAGGGGATAGCTATGGCTACACCTTC.

The V and J genes are TRBV2 and TRBJ1-1, with D tentatively TRBD1 (5 bases). Trimming left V 7 bases short and J 1 base short, with 13 bases between. CDR1 is SNHLY, CDR2 FYNNEI, per germline. CDR3 length: 14 residues. The CDR3 coding sequence is TGTGCCAGCATAATAAGGGGTCCGAACACTGAAGCTTTCTTT. Translating gives CASIIRGPNTEAFF. Complete variable domain (other parts from reference TRBV2 and TRBJ1-1): EPEVTQTPSHQVTQMGQEVILRCVPISNHLYFYWYRQILGQKVEFLVSFYNNEISEKSEIFDDQFSVERPDGSNFTLKIRSTKLEDSAMYFCASIIRGPNTEAFFGQGTRLTVV.

This clone showed up just once. The chain links TRBV7-2 to TRBJ1-6, with unresolved D. The V and J ends lost 3 bases and 9 bases respectively, with 12 bases between them. There are 14 residues in the CDR3. Germline V CDR1 and CDR2: SGHTA, FQGNSA. CDR3 in DNA: TGTGCCAGCAGCTTCCGGGCCGGGAGTTCACCCCTCCACTTT. Translation gives CASSFRAGSSPLHF.

The chain uses TRBV19 and TRBJ1-4; D remains unclear. Trimming left V 0 bases short and J 0 bases short, with 14 bases between. CDR3 length equals 18 residues. Germline assignment: CDR1 LNHDA and CDR2 SQIVND (reference sequence). CDR3 sequence reads: CASSIESGAVPTNEKLFF. In DNA, the CDR3 is TGTGCCAGTAGTATAGAGAGTGGAGCGGTCCCAACTAATGAAAAACTGTTTTTT.

The chain has TRBV6-5 and TRBJ2-7; 7 bases are a match to TRBD2. Germline assignment: CDR1 MNHEY and CDR2 SVGAGI. J gave up 0 bases and V 0 bases, and 2 bases lay outside the gene matches. The CDR3 has 15 amino acids. This chain's CDR3 is CASSYSGGSSYEQYF. As DNA, the CDR3 is TGTGCCAGCAGTTACTCGGGGGGGAGCTCCTACGAGCAGTACTTC.

The chain is built from TRBV5-1 and TRBJ1-2, with D possibly matching TRBD1 (6 bases). Germline values: CDR1 SGHRS, CDR2 YFSETQ. Trimming removed 4 bases at V and 6 bases at J, with 16 bases between. This CDR3 has 14 residues. The CDR3 is CASSLQGKRHGYTF. The CDR3 DNA sequence: TGCGCCAGCAGCCTACAGGGAAAACGGCATGGCTACACCTTC.

A note on this clone: Additional DNA sequences in this sample encode the identical CDR3. The chain has TRBV5-4 and TRBJ2-5, with D unresolved. Germline assignment: CDR1 SGHNT and CDR2 YYREEE (reference sequence). With 0 bases removed from V and 4 bases from J, the gap between germline ends came to 7 bases. The CDR3 is 13 residues long. CDR3 in amino acids: CASSLVPVETQYF. The CDR3, as DNA: TGTGCCAGCAGCTTGGTACCAGTAGAGACCCAGTACTTC. Looking up the rest from reference TRBV5-4 and TRBJ2-5 gives the full variable domain: ETGVTQSPTHLIKTRGQQVTLRCSSQSGHNTVSWYQQALGQGPQFIFQYYREEENGRGNFPPRFSGLQFPNYSSELNVNALELDDSALYLCASSLVPVETQYFGPGTRLLVL.

The chain carries TRBV21-1 and TRBJ2-7; TRBD1 is taken as the D call from the table, unchecked against the DNA. TRBV21-1 is marked as a pseudogene. The CDR3 contains 15 residues. This chain's CDR3 is CASSKGAGGSYEQYF. In nucleotides, the CDR3 is TGTGCCAGCAGCAAAGGGGCAGGGGGATCCTACGAGCAGTACTTC.

The rearrangement uses TRBV7-9 and TRBJ2-1; D call uncertain. Between the trimmed V and J ends, which lost 3 bases and 6 bases, there was a span of 9 bases. CDR3 size: 13 residues. Germline loops: CDR1 SEHNR, CDR2 FQNEAQ (reference sequence). The CDR3 loop reads CASSFSSGNEQFF. The CDR3 DNA sequence: TGTGCCAGCAGCTTTTCGTCGGGCAATGAGCAGTTCTTC.

The rearrangement links TRBV5-5 to TRBJ1-2; 10 nucleotides align to TRBD1. V trimming: 4 bases; J trimming: 6 bases; junction bases outside the gene matches: 9. Germline lookup yields CDR1 SGHKS and CDR2 YYEKEE (reference sequence). There are 15 residues in the CDR3. In DNA form, the CDR3 reads TGTGCCAGCAGCCTTTGGACAGGGGGATTGGATGGCTACACCTTC. Translated: CASSLWTGGLDGYTF.

V gene TRBV5-6 combines with J gene TRBJ1-1, with D possibly matching TRBD1 (6 bases). The V end was cut by 1 base, the J end by 8 bases, with 18 bases between. Germline CDR1 reads SGHDT; CDR2 reads YYEEEE. The CDR3 extends over 15 amino acids. Written as DNA, the CDR3 is TGTGCCAGCAGCTTGTGGGGGGGGGCGGGTTCCGAAGCTTTCTTT. Its translation: CASSLWGGAGSEAFF.

The chain links TRBV4-1 to TRBJ2-7; 13 nucleotides match TRBD2. Germline V gene sequence: CDR1 MGHRA, CDR2 YSYEKL. The CDR3 totals 16 residues. With 4 bases clipped from V and 6 bases from J, the junction kept 9 bases outside the gene matches. The CDR3 sequence: CASSLLFGLAGVEQYF. The CDR3, as DNA: TGCGCCAGCAGCCTCCTCTTTGGACTAGCGGGGGTCGAGCAGTACTTC.

This chain connects TRBV7-9 to TRBJ2-7; 9 nucleotides match TRBD2. V lost 3 bases, J lost 7 bases, and 16 bases stayed unmatched. The CDR3 has 17 residues. From germline, CDR1 is SEHNR and CDR2 FQNEAQ (reference sequence). This CDR3 is CASSFTSLAGTSGEQYF. CDR3 bases: TGTGCCAGCAGCTTTACATCTCTAGCGGGGACGTCTGGTGAGCAGTACTTC.

A few counts support this clone. V usage is TRBV12-3 or TRBV12-4 and J usage is TRBJ1-1, with D unresolved. Between the trimmed V and J ends, which lost 6 bases and 0 bases, there was a span of 8 bases. The CDR3 covers 13 residues. The CDR3 loop is CASSQEMNTEAFF. The CDR3 nucleotides are TGTGCCAGCAGCCAAGAGATGAACACTGAAGCTTTCTTT.

The CDR3 protein is CASSQDRGGEQYF. The CDR3 bases are TGTGCCAGCAGTCAAGACAGGGGAGGCGAGCAGTACTTC. The chain carries TRBV12-3 or TRBV12-4 and TRBJ2-7; 8 bases fit TRBD1. CDR3 length equals 13 residues. V lost 5 bases, J lost 6 bases, and 6 bases stayed unmatched.

This clone has just one count. The chain recombines TRBV12-3 or TRBV12-4 with TRBJ1-1, with a weak D call TRBD1 (5 bases). The germline V and J ends were trimmed by 5 bases and 6 bases, with 10 bases remaining between them. This CDR3 contains 12 residues. CDR3 sequence (DNA): TGTGCCAGCAGTCGTACACAGGCTGAAGCTTTCTTT. It specifies CASSRTQAEAFF.

The chain recombines TRBV3-1 (or the pseudogene TRBV3-2) with TRBJ2-1; D is possibly TRBD1 (6 bases). Trimming pared 1 base from V and 13 bases from J, leaving 14 bases between. Germline V CDR1 and CDR2: LGHDT, YNNKEL (reference sequence). The CDR3 is 13 amino acids. CDR3 sequence (DNA): TGTGCCAGCAGCCAAGCTCCCGGGACAAGACAGTTCTTC. Translating it yields CASSQAPGTRQFF.

The CDR3 DNA reads as TGTGCCAGCAGTTGGGGTGAAGTCGGGCTTAAGCAGTACTTC. Its protein is CASSWGEVGLKQYF. This chain joins TRBV6-2 or TRBV6-3 and TRBJ2-7; D ambiguous. The CDR3 loop spans 14 amino acids. V was clipped by 4 bases and J by 8 bases, with 18 bases between them. CDR1 and CDR2 (germline): MNHEY, SVGEGT.

This chain uses TRBV4-1 with TRBJ1-6, with a possible D match to TRBD1 (6 bases). Germline values: CDR1 MGHRA, CDR2 YSYEKL. V was cut by 1 base and J by 3 bases, with 22 bases left in between. This CDR3 contains 20 residues. CDR3 sequence (DNA): TGCGCCAGCAGCCAAGGAGAGTTTCCGGACAGTAGACTCTATAATTCACCCCTCCACTTT. This codes for CASSQGEFPDSRLYNSPLHF.

This chain links TRBV27 with TRBJ1-1; no definite D call. This CDR3 has 13 amino acids. Trimming took off 0 bases at V and 1 base at J, with 3 bases between the two ends. Germline V CDR1 and CDR2: MNHEY, SMNVEV (reference sequence). CDR3 protein: CASSLSRNTEAFF. The CDR3, as DNA: TGTGCCAGCAGTTTATCGCGGAACACTGAAGCTTTCTTT.

J is TRBJ1-3 and V is TRBV6-6, with 10 bases fitting TRBD1. CDR3 length equals 17 residues. After removal of 5 bases from V and 4 bases from J, the junction contained 11 bases not matched to a gene. Germline values: CDR1 MNHNY, CDR2 SVGAGI (reference sequence). The CDR3 is CASSHRGGTGVGNTIYF. The CDR3 DNA sequence: TGTGCCAGCAGTCATCGAGGAGGGACAGGGGTGGGAAACACCATATATTTT.

The genes are TRBV10-2 and TRBJ1-2; no reliable D call. V was trimmed by 2 bases and J by 10 bases, leaving 17 bases between them. This CDR3 comprises 14 residues. Germline V gives CDR1 WSHSY, CDR2 SAAADI. The CDR3: CASSETPPLWPYTF. CDR3 DNA: TGCGCCAGCAGTGAGACCCCACCGCTGTGGCCCTACACCTTC.

Notes on this clone: One end of the junction is discordant with germline, which a read error may explain. This chain links TRBV7-7 with TRBJ2-3; 7 nucleotides match TRBD2. The CDR3 is 14 amino acids. Germline values: CDR1 SSHAT, CDR2 FNYEAQ (reference sequence). CDR3 protein: CASSPGRGGDTQYF. CDR3 DNA sequence: TGTGCTAGCAGCCCAGGGAGGGGAGGAGATACGCAGTATTTT.

The rearrangement uses TRBV2 and TRBJ1-6; 11 positions agree with TRBD1. Germline values: CDR1 SNHLY, CDR2 FYNNEI. With 2 bases clipped from V and 9 bases from J, the junction kept 6 bases outside the gene matches. The CDR3 is 16 residues long. CDR3: CASSERGTGGSSPLHF. The CDR3 DNA reads TGTGCCAGCAGTGAAAGGGGGACAGGGGGTTCTTCACCCCTCCACTTT.